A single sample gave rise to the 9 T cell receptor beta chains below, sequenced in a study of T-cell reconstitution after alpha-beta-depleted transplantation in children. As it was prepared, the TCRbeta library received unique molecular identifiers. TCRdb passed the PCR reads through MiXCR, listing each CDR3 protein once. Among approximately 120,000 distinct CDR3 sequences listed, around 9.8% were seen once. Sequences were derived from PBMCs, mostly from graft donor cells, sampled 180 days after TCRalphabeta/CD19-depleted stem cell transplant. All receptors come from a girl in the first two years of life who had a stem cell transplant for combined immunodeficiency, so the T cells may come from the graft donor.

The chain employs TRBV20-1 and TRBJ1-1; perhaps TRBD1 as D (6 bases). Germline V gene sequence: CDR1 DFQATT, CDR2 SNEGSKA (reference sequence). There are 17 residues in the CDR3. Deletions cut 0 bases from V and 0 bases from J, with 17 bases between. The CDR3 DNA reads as TGCAGTGCTAGAGATGGAGCAGGGGATGCCATGAACACTGAAGCTTTCTTT. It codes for CSARDGAGDAMNTEAFF.

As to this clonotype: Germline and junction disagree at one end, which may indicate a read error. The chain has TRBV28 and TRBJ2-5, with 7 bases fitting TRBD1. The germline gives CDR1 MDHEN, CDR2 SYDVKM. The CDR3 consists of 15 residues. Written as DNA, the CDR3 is TGTGCCGGCAGTTTACCGGACAGGCACCAAGAGACCCAGTACTTC. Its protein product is CAGSLPDRHQETQYF.

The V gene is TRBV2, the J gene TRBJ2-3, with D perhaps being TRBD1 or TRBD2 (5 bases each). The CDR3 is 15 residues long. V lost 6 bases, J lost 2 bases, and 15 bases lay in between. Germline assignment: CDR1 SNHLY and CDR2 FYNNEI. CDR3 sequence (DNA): TGTGCCAGCAGCCTCCGGGTCGGGGCCACAGATACGCAGTATTTT. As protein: CASSLRVGATDTQYF. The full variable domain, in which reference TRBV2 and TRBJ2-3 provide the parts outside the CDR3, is EPEVTQTPSHQVTQMGQEVILRCVPISNHLYFYWYRQILGQKVEFLVSFYNNEISEKSEIFDDQFSVERPDGSNFTLKIRSTKLEDSAMYFCASSLRVGATDTQYFGPGTRLTVL.

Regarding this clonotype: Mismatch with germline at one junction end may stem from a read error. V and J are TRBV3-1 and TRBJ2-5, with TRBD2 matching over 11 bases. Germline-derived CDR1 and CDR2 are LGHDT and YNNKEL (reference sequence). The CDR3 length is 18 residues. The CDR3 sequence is CASCQLAGEARPRETQYF. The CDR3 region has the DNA TGTGCCAGCTGCCAACTAGCGGGAGAGGCAAGACCGCGGGAGACCCAGTACTTC.

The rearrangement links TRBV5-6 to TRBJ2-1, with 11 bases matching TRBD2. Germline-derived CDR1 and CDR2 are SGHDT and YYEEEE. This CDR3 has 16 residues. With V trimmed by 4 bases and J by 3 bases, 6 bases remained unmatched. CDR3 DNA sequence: TGTGCCAGCAGCCCCCGACTAGCGGGACTCTACAATGAGCAGTTCTTC. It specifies CASSPRLAGLYNEQFF.

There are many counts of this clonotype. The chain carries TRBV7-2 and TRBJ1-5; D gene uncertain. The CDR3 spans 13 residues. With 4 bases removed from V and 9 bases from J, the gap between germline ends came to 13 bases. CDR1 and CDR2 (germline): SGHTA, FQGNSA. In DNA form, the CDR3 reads TGTGCCAGCAGCTCTTATAATCAGCGGCCCCAGCATTTT. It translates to CASSSYNQRPQHF.

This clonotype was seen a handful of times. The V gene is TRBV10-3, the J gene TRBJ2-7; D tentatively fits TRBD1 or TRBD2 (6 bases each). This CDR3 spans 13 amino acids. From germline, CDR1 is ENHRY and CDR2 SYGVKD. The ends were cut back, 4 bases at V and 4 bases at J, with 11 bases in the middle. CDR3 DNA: TGTGCCATCAGTGCCCAGGGGACTTACGAGCAGTACTTC. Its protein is CAISAQGTYEQYF.

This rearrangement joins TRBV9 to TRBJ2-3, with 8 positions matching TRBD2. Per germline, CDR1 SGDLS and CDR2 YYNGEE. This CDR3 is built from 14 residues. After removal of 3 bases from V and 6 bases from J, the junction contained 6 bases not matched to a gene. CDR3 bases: TGTGCCAGCAGCGAGGGACTAGTGAGGGATACGCAGTATTTT. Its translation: CASSEGLVRDTQYF.

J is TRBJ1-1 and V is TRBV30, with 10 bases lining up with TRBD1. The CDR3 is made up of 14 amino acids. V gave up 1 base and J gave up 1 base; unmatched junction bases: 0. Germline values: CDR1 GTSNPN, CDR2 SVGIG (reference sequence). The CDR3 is CAWSGDRGNTEAFF. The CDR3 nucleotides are TGTGCCTGGAGTGGGGACAGGGGGAACACTGAAGCTTTCTTT. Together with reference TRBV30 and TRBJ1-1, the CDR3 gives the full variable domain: SQTIHQWPATLVQPVGSPLSLECTVEGTSNPNLYWYRQAAGRGLQLLFYSVGIGQISSEVPQNLSASRPQDRQFILSSKKLLLSDSGFYLCAWSGDRGNTEAFFGQGTRLTVV.